The rows below give T cell receptor beta chains drawn from one sample of a study of lymphopenia after photon versus proton radiotherapy. The assay was immunoSEQ multiplex PCR, and TCRdb's table has in-frame clones only and misses some. The table shows roughly 18,000 clones, with around nine tenths occurring only once. The sequencing here drew on peripheral blood, taken from a patient treated with proton-based radiotherapy. These receptors originate from a man between 65 and 85 years old with pancreatic cancer. The CDR3 runs from the conserved cysteine through the conserved F or W. D genes are given only for firm matches. Rows give clone size only sometimes, using once, few, many, or a class for an expanded clone.

TRBD1	TRBV4-1	TRBJ1-1	.	CASSQGMGTGVRQAFF	TGCGCCAGCAGCCAAGGGATGGGGACAGGGGTTCGTCAAGCTTTCTTT
.	TRBV28	TRBJ1-3	once	CASSLGPGSGNTIYF	TGTGCCAGCAGTTTAGGTCCGGGCTCTGGAAACACCATATATTTT
.	TRBV19	TRBJ1-2	.	CASRARRGGYGYTF	TGTGCCAGTCGGGCCCGGCGGGGGGGTTATGGCTACACCTTC
TRBD1	TRBV5-1	TRBJ1-4	.	CASSSRQGNEKLFF	TGCGCCAGCAGCTCCCGACAGGGGAATGAAAAACTGTTTTTT
.	TRBV14	TRBJ1-2	.	CASSPGGLVYGYTF	TGTGCCAGCAGCCCCGGCGGGCTGGTCTATGGCTACACCTTC
.	TRBV6-5	TRBJ2-1	.	CASSRIPGINEQFF	TGTGCCAGCAGTAGAATCCCGGGGATCAATGAGCAGTTCTTC
.	TRBV5-4	TRBJ2-3	.	CASSLDQVRATDTQYF	TGTGCCAGCAGCTTGGACCAGGTGAGGGCCACAGATACGCAGTATTTT
.	TRBV7-8	TRBJ1-1	.	CASSPQGGITEAFF	TGTGCCAGCAGCCCCCAAGGGGGGATCACTGAAGCTTTCTTT
.	TRBV30	TRBJ1-5	.	CAWSQGQLPQHF	TGTGCCTGGAGCCAGGGTCAGTTACCCCAGCATTTT
TRBD1	TRBV6-5	TRBJ1-1	.	CASRLGQTNTEAFF	TGTGCCAGCAGATTGGGACAGACGAACACTGAAGCTTTCTTT
.	TRBV7-8	TRBJ2-3	.	CASSLVVGGDTQYF	TGTGCCAGCAGCCTAGTTGTGGGGGGCGATACGCAGTATTTT
.	TRBV7-8	TRBJ2-1	.	CASSGDSNNEQFF	TGTGCCAGCAGCGGAGACAGTAATAATGAGCAGTTCTTC
.	TRBV7-2	TRBJ2-3	.	CASSLVAGPTDTQYF	TGTGCCAGCAGCTTAGTCGCGGGCCCCACAGATACGCAGTATTTT
.	TRBV27	TRBJ1-3	.	CASRPQGRSSGNTIYF	TGTGCCAGCAGACCACAGGGCAGAAGCTCTGGAAACACCATATATTTT
.	TRBV6-6	TRBJ2-3	.	CASREGGTDTQYF	TGTGCCAGCCGGGAAGGGGGCACAGATACGCAGTATTTT
.	TRBV4-1	TRBJ1-6	.	CASSQDTPLGNSPLHF	TGCGCCAGCAGCCAAGATACCCCCCTGGGTAATTCACCCCTCCACTTT
TRBD1	TRBV6-6	TRBJ1-5	.	CASSVATYRGGQPQHF	TGTGCCAGCAGTGTCGCAACTTACAGGGGCGGTCAGCCCCAGCATTTT
.	TRBV9	TRBJ2-2	.	CASSAAGRDRTGELFF	TGTGCCAGCAGCGCCGCTGGTAGGGATAGGACCGGGGAGCTGTTTTTT
.	TRBV10-3	TRBJ1-3	.	CAIGGGPLPGNTIYF	TGTGCCATCGGGGGGGGCCCCCTCCCTGGAAACACCATATATTTT
TRBD1	TRBV7-9	TRBJ2-6	.	CASSGPGQGPSGANVLTF	TGTGCCAGCAGCGGGCCCGGACAGGGGCCCTCTGGGGCCAACGTCCTGACTTTC
.	TRBV4-2	TRBJ2-5	.	CVSSRGEGTQETQYF	TGTGTCAGCAGCAGGGGGGAAGGGACGCAAGAGACCCAGTACTTC
TRBD2	TRBV4-1	TRBJ2-1	.	CASRSGGRANQTYNEQFF	TGCGCCAGCCGAAGTGGCGGGAGGGCCAACCAGACCTACAATGAGCAGTTCTTC
.	TRBV14	TRBJ1-1	.	CASSQGKGLAFF	TGTGCCAGCAGCCAAGGGAAAGGGTTAGCTTTCTTT
.	TRBV5-1	TRBJ2-1	.	CASSLGLYNEQFF	TGCGCCAGCAGCTTGGGTCTGTACAATGAGCAGTTCTTC
TRBD1	TRBV4-1	TRBJ2-7	.	CASSQDQNRGTYEQYF	TGCGCCAGCAGCCAAGATCAAAACAGGGGAACCTACGAGCAGTACTTC
.	TRBV2	TRBJ2-3	.	CASSENSYTDTQYF	TGTGCCAGCAGTGAAAACAGCTACACAGATACGCAGTATTTT
.	TRBV6-5	TRBJ1-1	.	CASMVQGLWPEAFF	TGTGCCAGCATGGTACAGGGCCTTTGGCCTGAAGCTTTCTTT
TRBD1	TRBV30	TRBJ2-3	.	CAWSVGGQGTDTQYF	TGTGCCTGGAGTGTAGGGGGACAGGGGACAGATACGCAGTATTTT
TRBD1	TRBV7-2	TRBJ1-6	.	CASSSGQGTNSPLHF	TGTGCCAGCAGCTCCGGACAGGGAACTAATTCACCCCTCCACTTT